This TCR beta chain stems from a study of glioma-infiltrating T cells after dendritic cell vaccination. Broader study findings: Patients with more pretreatment TILs had longer time to progression and survival.

The immunoSEQ assay amplified TCRB CDR3 from up to 2 ug DNA. Sequenced by immunoSEQ multiplex PCR; TCRdb stores in-frame clones only, minus some. Among more than 70,000 clones listed, 80% to 90% were seen once. Worth noting for this clone: Its specificity is unknown.

With 5 bases removed from V and 11 bases from J, the gap between germline ends came to 16 bases. The CDR3 extends over 13 amino acids. The germline gives CDR1 LNHDA, CDR2 SQIVND (reference sequence). Sample time point: after dendritic cell vaccination, including at tumor progression/relapse. The gene calls are TRBV19 and TRBJ2-1; D is undetermined. The TCR sequence derives from a human donor with glioblastoma. This specimen was blood, taken after dendritic cell vaccination. CDR3 in DNA: TGTGCCAGTAGTCCCCCCACGATAGCCCAGCAGTTCTTC. Residues: CASSPPTIAQQFF.